This TCR beta chain stems from a study of T cell repertoires in cytomegalovirus infection. Across the study: HLA-B-restricted CMV epitopes that are well studied, plus recently identified HLA-C-restricted ones, were used by the study. Matching HLA type and CMV infection were both indicated by public TCR beta signatures.

Germline V gives CDR1 MNHEY, CDR2 SMNVEV (reference sequence). Deletions cut 0 bases from V and 5 bases from J, with 10 bases between. The CDR3 covers 15 residues. Worth noting for this clonotype: The antigen is not known.

One entry per CDR3 protein results from TCRdb running MiXCR on the reads. Found here are approximately 1,000,000 distinct CDR3 sequences, 30% to 40% of them singletons; the top ten hold around 15%. The starting material was cultured CD8+ T cells from PBMCs, obtained from culture after CMV antigen stimulation. The sequence was obtained from a human donor in good health (CMV status not recorded). Some clones in this sample may be carry-over from other donors' samples. The chain couples TRBV27 to TRBJ1-4; D may be TRBD1 (5 bases). CDR3: CASSLSEGANEKLFF. The CDR3 bases are TGTGCCAGCAGTTTATCGGAAGGGGCAAATGAAAAACTGTTTTTT.